Sequencing of this T cell receptor (beta chain) was carried out in a study of OX40 agonist ivuxolimab in advanced cancers. Only in-frame clones appear in the TCRdb table, and some are missing; sequencing was by immunoSEQ multiplex PCR. The top ten hold approximately 16% of the sample, which has tens of thousands of clones, around 92% seen once. Study-wide points: Relative to CD4+, CD8+ T cells held more expanded clones on average.

The CDR3 runs to 15 residues. V lost 5 bases to trimming and J lost 1 base, with 14 bases between them. Germline V gives CDR1 MNHEY, CDR2 SVGAGI. The count of this clone is one. Its antigen is not known. The chain recombines TRBV6-5 with TRBJ1-2; weak D call: TRBD1 (6 bases). The material sequenced was CD4+ or CD8+ T cells sorted from blood, taken in a trial of the OX40 agonist ivuxolimab. The TCR originated in an adult with an advanced solid tumor such as melanoma, head and neck, liver or kidney cancer. This chain's CDR3 is CASSNLQGLNYGYTF. CDR3 coding DNA: TGTGCCAGCAGTAATCTACAGGGCCTTAACTATGGCTACACCTTC.